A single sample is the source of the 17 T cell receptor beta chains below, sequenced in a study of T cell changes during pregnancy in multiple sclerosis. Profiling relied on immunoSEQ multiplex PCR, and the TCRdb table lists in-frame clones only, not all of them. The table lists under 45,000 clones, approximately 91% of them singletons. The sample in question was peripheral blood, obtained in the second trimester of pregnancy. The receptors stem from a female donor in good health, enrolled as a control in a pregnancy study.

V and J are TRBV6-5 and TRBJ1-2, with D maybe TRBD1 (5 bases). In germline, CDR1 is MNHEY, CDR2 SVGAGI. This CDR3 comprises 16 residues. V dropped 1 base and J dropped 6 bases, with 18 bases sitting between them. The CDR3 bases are TGTGCCAGCAGTTACTTGGACACACCGGTCCAGGATGGCTACACCTTC. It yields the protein CASSYLDTPVQDGYTF.

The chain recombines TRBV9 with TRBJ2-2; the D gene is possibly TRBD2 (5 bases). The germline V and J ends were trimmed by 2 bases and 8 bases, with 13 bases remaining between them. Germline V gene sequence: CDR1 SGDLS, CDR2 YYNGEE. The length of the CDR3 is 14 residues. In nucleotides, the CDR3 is TGTGCCAGCAGCGTTCGGACGGGGTCAGGGGAGCTGTTTTTT. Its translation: CASSVRTGSGELFF.

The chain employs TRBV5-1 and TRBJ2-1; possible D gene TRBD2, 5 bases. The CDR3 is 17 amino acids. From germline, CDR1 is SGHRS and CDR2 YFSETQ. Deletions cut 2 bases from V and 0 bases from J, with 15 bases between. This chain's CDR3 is CASSLSVGRGSYNEQFF. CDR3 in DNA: TGCGCCAGCAGCTTAAGTGTGGGTCGGGGCTCCTACAATGAGCAGTTCTTC.

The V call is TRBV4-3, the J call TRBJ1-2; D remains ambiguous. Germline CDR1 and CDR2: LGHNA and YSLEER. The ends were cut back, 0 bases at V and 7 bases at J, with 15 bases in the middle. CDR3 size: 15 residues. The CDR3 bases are TGCGCCAGCAGCCAAGATCCCTTGAGAGGGAGTGGCTACACCTTC. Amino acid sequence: CASSQDPLRGSGYTF.

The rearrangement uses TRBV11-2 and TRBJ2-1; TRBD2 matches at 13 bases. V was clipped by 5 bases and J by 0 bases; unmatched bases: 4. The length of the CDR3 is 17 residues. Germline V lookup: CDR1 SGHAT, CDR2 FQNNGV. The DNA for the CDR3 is TGTGCCAGCAGCCAGAGACTAGCGGGAGGCTCCTACAATGAGCAGTTCTTC. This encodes CASSQRLAGGSYNEQFF.

The CDR3 is CASSEAGGGNQPQHF. DNA for the CDR3: TGTGCCAGCAGTGAAGCTGGGGGCGGCAATCAGCCCCAGCATTTT. The chain combines TRBV6-1 with TRBJ1-5; a possible D gene is TRBD1 (6 bases). The CDR3 consists of 15 residues. With 0 bases removed from V and 2 bases from J, the gap between germline ends came to 8 bases. Germline V CDR1 and CDR2: MNHNS, SASEGT.

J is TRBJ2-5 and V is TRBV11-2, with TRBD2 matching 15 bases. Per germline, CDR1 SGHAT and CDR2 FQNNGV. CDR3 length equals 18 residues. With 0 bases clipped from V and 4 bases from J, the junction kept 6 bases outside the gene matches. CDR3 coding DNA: TGTGCCAGCAGCTTAGAGGGACTAGCGGGAGGCCTCCGAGAGACCCAGTACTTC. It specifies CASSLEGLAGGLRETQYF.

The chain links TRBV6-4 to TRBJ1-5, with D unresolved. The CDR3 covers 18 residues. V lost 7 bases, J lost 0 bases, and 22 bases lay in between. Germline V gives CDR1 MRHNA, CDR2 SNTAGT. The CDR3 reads CASTEKVSVEGSNQPQHF. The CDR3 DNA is TGTGCCAGCACCGAAAAGGTTTCAGTGGAGGGTAGCAATCAGCCCCAGCATTTT.

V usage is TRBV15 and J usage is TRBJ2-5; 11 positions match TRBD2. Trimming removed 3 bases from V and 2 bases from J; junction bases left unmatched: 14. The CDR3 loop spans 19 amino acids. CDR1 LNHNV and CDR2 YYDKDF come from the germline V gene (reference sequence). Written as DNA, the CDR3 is TGTGCCACCAGCAGTCCCAATCCCGCCAGACTAGCGGGGCAAGAGACCCAGTACTTC. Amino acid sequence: CATSSPNPARLAGQETQYF. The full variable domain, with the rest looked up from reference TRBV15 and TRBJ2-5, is DAMVIQNPRYQVTQFGKPVTLSCSQTLNHNVMYWYQQKSSQAPKLLFHYYDKDFNNEADTPDNFQSRRPNTSFCFLDIRSPGLGDTAMYLCATSSPNPARLAGQETQYFGPGTRLLVL.

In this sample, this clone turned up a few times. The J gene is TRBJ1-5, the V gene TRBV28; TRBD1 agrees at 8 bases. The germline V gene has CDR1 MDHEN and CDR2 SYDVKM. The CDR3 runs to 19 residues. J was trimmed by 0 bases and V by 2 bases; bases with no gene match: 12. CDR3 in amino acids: CASSLPPGAGQGSNQPQHF. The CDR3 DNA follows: TGTGCCAGCAGTTTACCTCCGGGGGCCGGACAGGGTAGCAATCAGCCCCAGCATTTT.

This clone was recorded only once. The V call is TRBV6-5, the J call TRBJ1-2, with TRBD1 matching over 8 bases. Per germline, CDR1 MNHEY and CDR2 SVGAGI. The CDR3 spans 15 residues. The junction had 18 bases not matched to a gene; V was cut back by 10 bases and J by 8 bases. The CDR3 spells CATNQPGQGLTGYTF. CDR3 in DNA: TGTGCCACAAACCAGCCCGGACAGGGCCTAACCGGCTACACCTTC.

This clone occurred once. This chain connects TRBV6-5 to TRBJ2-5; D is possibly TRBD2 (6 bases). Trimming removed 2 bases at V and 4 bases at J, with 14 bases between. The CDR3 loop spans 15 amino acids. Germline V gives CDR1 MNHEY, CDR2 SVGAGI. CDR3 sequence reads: CASSYRDPGGETQYF. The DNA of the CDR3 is TGTGCCAGCAGTTACCGGGACCCCGGGGGAGAGACCCAGTACTTC.

The CDR3 DNA reads as TGTGCCAGCAGCCCCCTCGCGTGGGAGACCCAGTACTTC. Its protein is CASSPLAWETQYF. The chain employs TRBV9 and TRBJ2-5; D unresolved. The CDR3 loop spans 13 amino acids. V shed 4 bases and J shed 5 bases, with 12 bases lying between them. CDR1 and CDR2 (germline): SGDLS, YYNGEE.

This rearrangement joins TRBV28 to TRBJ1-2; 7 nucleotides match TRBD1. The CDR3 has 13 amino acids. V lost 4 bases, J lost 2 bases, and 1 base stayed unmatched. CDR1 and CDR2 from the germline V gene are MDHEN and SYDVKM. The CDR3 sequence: CASSSDRNYGYTF. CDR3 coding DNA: TGTGCCAGCAGTTCGGACAGGAACTATGGCTACACCTTC.

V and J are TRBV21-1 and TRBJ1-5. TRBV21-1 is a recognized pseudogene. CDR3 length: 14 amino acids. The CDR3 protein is CATPPGKGNQPQHF. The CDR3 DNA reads TGTGCCACCCCCCCGGGTAAAGGCAATCAGCCCCAGCATTTT.

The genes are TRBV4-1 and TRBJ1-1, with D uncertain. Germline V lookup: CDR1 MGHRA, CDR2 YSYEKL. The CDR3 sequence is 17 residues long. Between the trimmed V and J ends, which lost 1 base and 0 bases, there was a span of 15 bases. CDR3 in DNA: TGCGCCAGCAGCCAAGCTCACGCCGGGAACATGAACACTGAAGCTTTCTTT. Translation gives CASSQAHAGNMNTEAFF.

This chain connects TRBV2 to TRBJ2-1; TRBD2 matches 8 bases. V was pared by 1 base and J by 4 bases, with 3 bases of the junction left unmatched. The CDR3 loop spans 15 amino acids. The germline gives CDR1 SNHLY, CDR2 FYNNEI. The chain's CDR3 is CASSEGGGGYNEQFF. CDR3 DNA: TGTGCCAGCAGTGAAGGTGGCGGGGGGTACAATGAGCAGTTCTTC.